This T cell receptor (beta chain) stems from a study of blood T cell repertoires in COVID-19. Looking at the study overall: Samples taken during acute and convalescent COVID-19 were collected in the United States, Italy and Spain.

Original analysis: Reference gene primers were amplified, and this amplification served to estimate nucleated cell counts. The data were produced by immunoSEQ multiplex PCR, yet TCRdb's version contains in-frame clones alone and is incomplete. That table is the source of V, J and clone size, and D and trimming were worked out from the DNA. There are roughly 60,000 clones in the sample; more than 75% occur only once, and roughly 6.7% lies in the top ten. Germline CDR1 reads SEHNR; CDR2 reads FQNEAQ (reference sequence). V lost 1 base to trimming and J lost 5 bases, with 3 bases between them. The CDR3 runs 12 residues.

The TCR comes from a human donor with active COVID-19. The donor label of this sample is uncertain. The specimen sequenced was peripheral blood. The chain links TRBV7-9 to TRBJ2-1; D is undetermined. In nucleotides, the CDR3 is TGTGCCAGCAGCTTAGAGCACAATGAGCAGTTCTTC. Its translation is CASSLEHNEQFF.